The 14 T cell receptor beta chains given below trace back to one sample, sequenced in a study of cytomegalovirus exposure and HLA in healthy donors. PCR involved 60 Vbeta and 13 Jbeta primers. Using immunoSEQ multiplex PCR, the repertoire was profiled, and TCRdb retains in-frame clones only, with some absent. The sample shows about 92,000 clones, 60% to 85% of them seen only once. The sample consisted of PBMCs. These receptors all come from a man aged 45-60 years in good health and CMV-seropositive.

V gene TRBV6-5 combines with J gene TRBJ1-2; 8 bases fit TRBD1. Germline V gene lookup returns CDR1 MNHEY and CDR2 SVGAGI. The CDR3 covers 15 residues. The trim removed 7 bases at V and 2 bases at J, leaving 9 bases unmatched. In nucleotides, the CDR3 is TGTGCCAGCAATATTCGGACAGGGAGGAACTATGGCTACACCTTC. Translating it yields CASNIRTGRNYGYTF.

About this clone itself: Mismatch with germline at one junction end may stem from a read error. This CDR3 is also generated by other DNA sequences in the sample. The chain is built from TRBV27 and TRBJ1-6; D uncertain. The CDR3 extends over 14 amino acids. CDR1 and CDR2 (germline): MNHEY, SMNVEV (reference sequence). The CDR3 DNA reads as TGTGCCAGCAGTTTCATACAGATTAATTCGCCCCTCCACTTT. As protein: CASSFIQINSPLHF.

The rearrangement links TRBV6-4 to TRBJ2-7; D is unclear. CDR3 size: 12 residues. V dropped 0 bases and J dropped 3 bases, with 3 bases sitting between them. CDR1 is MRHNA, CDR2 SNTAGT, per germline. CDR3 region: CASSDSNYEQYF. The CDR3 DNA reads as TGTGCCAGCAGTGACTCCAACTACGAGCAGTACTTC.

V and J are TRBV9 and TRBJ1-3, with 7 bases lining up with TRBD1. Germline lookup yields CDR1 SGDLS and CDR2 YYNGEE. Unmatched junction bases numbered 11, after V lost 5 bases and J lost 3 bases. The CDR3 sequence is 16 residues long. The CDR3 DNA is TGTGCCAGCAGTTCCTCTGAGGGGGCTGTTGGAAACACCATATATTTT. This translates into CASSSSEGAVGNTIYF.

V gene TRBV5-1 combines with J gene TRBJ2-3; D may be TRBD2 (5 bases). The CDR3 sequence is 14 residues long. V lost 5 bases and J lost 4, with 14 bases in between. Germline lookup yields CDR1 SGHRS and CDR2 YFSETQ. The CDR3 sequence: CASSQVGESDTQYF. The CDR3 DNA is TGCGCCAGCAGTCAAGTCGGGGAGTCAGATACGCAGTATTTT. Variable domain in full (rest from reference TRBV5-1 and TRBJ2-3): KAGVTQTPRYLIKTRGQQVTLSCSPISGHRSVSWYQQTPGQGLQFLFEYFSETQRNKGNFPGRFSGRQFSNSRSEMNVSTLELGDSALYLCASSQVGESDTQYFGPGTRLTVL.

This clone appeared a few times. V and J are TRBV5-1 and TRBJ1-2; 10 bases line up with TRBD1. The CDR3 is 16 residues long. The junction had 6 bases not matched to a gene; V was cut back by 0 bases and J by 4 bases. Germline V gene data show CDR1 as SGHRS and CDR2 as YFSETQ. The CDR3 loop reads CASSLAPDRGGYGYTF. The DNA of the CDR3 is TGCGCCAGCAGCTTGGCCCCGGACAGGGGGGGCTATGGCTACACCTTC.

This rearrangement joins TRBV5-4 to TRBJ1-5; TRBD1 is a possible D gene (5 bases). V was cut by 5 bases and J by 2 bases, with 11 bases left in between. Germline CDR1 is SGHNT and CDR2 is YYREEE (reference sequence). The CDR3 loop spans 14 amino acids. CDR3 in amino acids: CASSTGDGNQPQHF. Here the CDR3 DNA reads TGTGCCAGCAGTACAGGAGATGGCAATCAGCCCCAGCATTTT.

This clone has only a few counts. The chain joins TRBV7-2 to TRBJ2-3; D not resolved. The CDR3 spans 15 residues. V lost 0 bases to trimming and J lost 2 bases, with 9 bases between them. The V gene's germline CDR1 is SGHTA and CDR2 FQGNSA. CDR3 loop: CASSLAARNTDTQYF. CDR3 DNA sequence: TGTGCCAGCAGCTTAGCTGCCAGGAACACAGATACGCAGTATTTT.

This CDR3 reads CASSSGTGVFYGYTF. The CDR3 bases are TGTGCCAGCAGTTCTGGGACAGGGGTTTTTTATGGCTACACCTTC. The chain recombines TRBV27 with TRBJ1-2, with 10 bases lining up with TRBD1. This CDR3 spans 15 amino acids. V lost 4 bases and J lost 5; bases outside the gene matches: 7. Germline CDR1 MNHEY, CDR2 SMNVEV (reference sequence).

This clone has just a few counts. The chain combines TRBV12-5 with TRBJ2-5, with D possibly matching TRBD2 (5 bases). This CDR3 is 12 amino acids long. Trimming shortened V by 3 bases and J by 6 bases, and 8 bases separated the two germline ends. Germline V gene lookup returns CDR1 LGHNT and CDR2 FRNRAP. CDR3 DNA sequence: TGTGCTAGTGGTTTAGAGGGCAAGACCCAGTACTTC. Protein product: CASGLEGKTQYF.

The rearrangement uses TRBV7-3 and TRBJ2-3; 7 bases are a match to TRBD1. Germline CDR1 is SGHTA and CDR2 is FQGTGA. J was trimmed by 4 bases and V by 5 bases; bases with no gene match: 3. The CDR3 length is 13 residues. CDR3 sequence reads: CASSPTGSDTQYF. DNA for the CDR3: TGTGCCAGCAGCCCGACAGGGTCAGATACGCAGTATTTT.

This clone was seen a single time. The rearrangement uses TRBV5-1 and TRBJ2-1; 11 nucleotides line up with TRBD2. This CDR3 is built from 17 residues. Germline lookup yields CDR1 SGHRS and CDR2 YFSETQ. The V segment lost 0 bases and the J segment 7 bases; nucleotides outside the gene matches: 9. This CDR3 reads CASSLGLAGGSGNEQFF. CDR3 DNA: TGCGCCAGCAGCTTGGGTCTAGCGGGGGGCTCCGGGAATGAGCAGTTCTTC.

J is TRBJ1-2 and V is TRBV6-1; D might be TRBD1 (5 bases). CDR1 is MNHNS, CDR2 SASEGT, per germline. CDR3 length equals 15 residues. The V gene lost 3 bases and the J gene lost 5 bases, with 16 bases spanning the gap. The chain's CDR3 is CASSDQITGKYGYTF. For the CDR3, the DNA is TGTGCCAGCAGTGACCAGATCACAGGAAAATATGGCTACACCTTC.

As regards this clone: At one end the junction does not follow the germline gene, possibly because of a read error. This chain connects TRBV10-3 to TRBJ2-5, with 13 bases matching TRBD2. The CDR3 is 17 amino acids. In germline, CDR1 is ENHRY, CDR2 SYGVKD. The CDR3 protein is CALSAGPGLAGQETQYF. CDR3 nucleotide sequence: TGTGCCCTCAGTGCCGGCCCGGGACTAGCGGGGCAAGAGACCCAGTACTTC.